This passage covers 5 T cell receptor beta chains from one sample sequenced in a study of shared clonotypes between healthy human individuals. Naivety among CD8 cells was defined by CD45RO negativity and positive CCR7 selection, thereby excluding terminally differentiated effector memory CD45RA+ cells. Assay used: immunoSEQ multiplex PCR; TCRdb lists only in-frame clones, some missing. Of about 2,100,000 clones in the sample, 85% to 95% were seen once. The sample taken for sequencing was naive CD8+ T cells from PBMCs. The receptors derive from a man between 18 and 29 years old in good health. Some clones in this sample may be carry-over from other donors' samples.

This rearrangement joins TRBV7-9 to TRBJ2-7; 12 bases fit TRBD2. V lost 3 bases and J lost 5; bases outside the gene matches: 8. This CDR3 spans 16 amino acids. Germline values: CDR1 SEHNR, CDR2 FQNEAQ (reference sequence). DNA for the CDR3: TGTGCCAGCAGCTTCCCGACTAGCGGGAGTGTTAACGAGCAGTACTTC. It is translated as CASSFPTSGSVNEQYF. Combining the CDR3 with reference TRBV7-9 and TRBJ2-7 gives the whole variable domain DTGVSQNPRHKITKRGQNVTFRCDPISEHNRLYWYRQTLGQGPEFLTYFQNEAQLEKSRLLSDRFSAERPKGSFSTLEIQRTEQGDSAMYLCASSFPTSGSVNEQYFGPGTRLTVT.

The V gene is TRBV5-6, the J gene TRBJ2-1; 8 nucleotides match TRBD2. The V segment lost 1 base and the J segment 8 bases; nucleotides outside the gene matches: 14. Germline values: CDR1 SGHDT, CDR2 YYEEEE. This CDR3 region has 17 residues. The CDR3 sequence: CASSLPAWREAIDEQFF. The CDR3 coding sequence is TGTGCCAGCAGCTTGCCCGCATGGCGGGAGGCTATAGATGAGCAGTTCTTC.

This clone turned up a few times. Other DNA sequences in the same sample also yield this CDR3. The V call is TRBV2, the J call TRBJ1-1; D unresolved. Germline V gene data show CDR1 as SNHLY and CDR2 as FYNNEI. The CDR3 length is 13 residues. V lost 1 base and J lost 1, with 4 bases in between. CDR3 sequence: CASSEGGNTEAFF. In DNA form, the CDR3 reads TGTGCCAGCAGTGAAGGGGGGAACACTGAAGCTTTCTTT.

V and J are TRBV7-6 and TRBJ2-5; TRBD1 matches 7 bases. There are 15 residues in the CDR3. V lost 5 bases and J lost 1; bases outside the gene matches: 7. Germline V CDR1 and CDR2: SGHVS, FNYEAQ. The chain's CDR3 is CASSDRVASQETQYF. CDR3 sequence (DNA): TGTGCCAGCAGCGACAGGGTGGCGTCCCAAGAGACCCAGTACTTC.

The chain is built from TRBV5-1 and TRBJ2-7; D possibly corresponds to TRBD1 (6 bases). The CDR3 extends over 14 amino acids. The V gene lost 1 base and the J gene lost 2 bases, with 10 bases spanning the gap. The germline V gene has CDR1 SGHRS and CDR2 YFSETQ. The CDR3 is CASSLTGQAYEQYF. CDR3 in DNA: TGCGCCAGCAGCTTGACGGGACAAGCCTACGAGCAGTACTTC.